This note documents a single TCR beta chain sequence. No antigen is known for it. The length of the CDR3 is 17 residues. Germline CDR1 and CDR2: SGHNT and YYREEE (reference sequence). The ends were cut back, 4 bases at V and 2 bases at J, with 20 bases in the middle. Produced via immunoSEQ multiplex PCR; TCRdb's table is partial and in-frame only. The sample records about 96,000 clones, about 90% being singletons. These data originate in a study of graft-versus-host responses after intestinal transplantation. About the research overall: Isolated intestinal, liver-intestinal, or multivisceral transplants were what recipients had.

General study findings and limits: Among circulating GvH clones, peak levels were associated with early post-transplant declines in HvG clones. Allografts of patients with graft-donor T cell macrochimerism showed high graft-versus-host to host-versus-graft clone ratios. GvH clones were found in recipient marrow; some appeared first in ileum or blood.

V is TRBV5-4 and J is TRBJ2-3; D might be TRBD1 (6 bases). The sample in question was unstimulated CD4+ T cells sorted from spleen or lymph node cells, obtained before intestinal transplant. The sequence was obtained from a human donor who received an intestinal transplant. CDR3 DNA: TGTGCCAGCAGCGGGATAGGACAGACAACATACACAGATACGCAGTATTTT. This sequence encodes CASSGIGQTTYTDTQYF. The whole variable domain, filled in from reference TRBV5-4 and TRBJ2-3, reads ETGVTQSPTHLIKTRGQQVTLRCSSQSGHNTVSWYQQALGQGPQFIFQYYREEENGRGNFPPRFSGLQFPNYSSELNVNALELDDSALYLCASSGIGQTTYTDTQYFGPGTRLTVL.